These 26 T cell receptor beta chains originate from one sample sequenced in a study of blood T cell repertoires in COVID-19. Measured with immunoSEQ multiplex PCR; TCRdb has only the in-frame clones, and not every one. The table shows some 49,000 clones, with around four fifths occurring only once. Material: peripheral blood. Every receptor here comes from a human donor in a cohort sampled during active COVID-19.

V and J are TRBV27 and TRBJ2-3; possibly TRBD2 for D (6 bases). The CDR3 loop spans 13 amino acids. Trimming shortened V by 3 bases and J by 3 bases, and 7 bases separated the two germline ends. CDR1 is MNHEY and CDR2 is SMNVEV in the germline V gene (reference sequence). CDR3 coding DNA: TGTGCCAGCAGTTTCGGGGGAACAGATACGCAGTATTTT. Translating it yields CASSFGGTDTQYF.

V and J are TRBV7-2 and TRBJ2-7; D may be TRBD2 (6 bases). V lost 2 bases to trimming and J lost 0 bases, with 20 bases between them. From germline, CDR1 is SGHTA and CDR2 FQGNSA. This CDR3 contains 18 residues. The CDR3 nucleotides read TGTGCCAGCAGCTTAATTCCTTTAGGGACTTTCAACTCCTACGAGCAGTACTTC. This codes for CASSLIPLGTFNSYEQYF.

The chain links TRBV11-2 to TRBJ1-6, with D perhaps TRBD1 (5 bases). The CDR3 has 16 residues. The germline CDR1 and CDR2 sequences are SGHAT and FQNNGV. Trimming shortened V by 5 bases and J by 1 base, and 12 bases separated the two germline ends. CDR3 bases: TGTGCCAGCAGCCTACTGGAGGGGTCCTATAATTCACCCCTCCACTTT. Residues: CASSLLEGSYNSPLHF.

The chain carries TRBV6-5 and TRBJ2-7, with TRBD2 identical over 7 bases. CDR1 and CDR2 (germline): MNHEY, SVGAGI. V shed 5 bases, J shed 2 bases, and the junction held 6 bases outside the gene matches. CDR3 size: 14 residues. DNA for the CDR3: TGTGCCAGCAGTAGCGGGACGGCAGCCTACGAGCAGTACTTC. Translating it yields CASSSGTAAYEQYF.

The chain combines TRBV19 with TRBJ2-2, with 7 bases identical to TRBD1. The junction had 4 bases not matched to a gene; V was cut back by 5 bases and J by 7 bases. The CDR3 consists of 13 residues. Germline CDR1 reads LNHDA; CDR2 reads SQIVND (reference sequence). This CDR3 reads CASSVTGDGELFF. The CDR3 DNA reads as TGTGCCAGTAGTGTCACAGGGGACGGGGAGCTGTTTTTT.

The genes are TRBV25-1 and TRBJ2-5; 8 bases are a match to TRBD2. V dropped 3 bases and J dropped 6; count of bases not matched to a gene: 12. The CDR3 extends over 16 amino acids. Germline assignment: CDR1 MGHDK and CDR2 SYGVNS. The chain's CDR3 is CASSDMTKGGGQTQYF. CDR3 nucleotides: TGTGCCAGCAGTGACATGACGAAGGGCGGGGGGCAGACCCAGTACTTC.

The chain uses TRBV7-9 and TRBJ1-6; D unresolved. The CDR3 is 14 amino acids. Germline values: CDR1 SEHNR, CDR2 FQNEAQ (reference sequence). The V end was cut by 1 base, the J end by 5 bases, with 6 bases between. The CDR3 sequence: CASSLGQNNSPLHF. DNA for the CDR3: TGTGCCAGCAGCTTAGGCCAGAATAATTCACCCCTCCACTTT.

The chain uses TRBV7-3 and TRBJ2-2; D is ambiguous. V was cut by 5 bases and J by 3 bases, with 4 bases left in between. Germline CDR1 SGHTA, CDR2 FQGTGA. The CDR3 consists of 12 residues. CDR3 in amino acids: CASSHYTGELFF. The CDR3 nucleotides read TGTGCCAGCAGCCACTACACCGGGGAGCTGTTTTTT.

This chain joins TRBV11-2 and TRBJ1-2; 7 nucleotides match TRBD1. This CDR3 is built from 14 residues. Germline values: CDR1 SGHAT, CDR2 FQNNGV. With 1 base clipped from V and 4 bases from J, the junction kept 3 bases outside the gene matches. The CDR3 nucleotides are TGTGCCAGCAGCTTAGCGGGACAGATCTATGGCTACACCTTC. This translates into CASSLAGQIYGYTF.

This clone showed up just once. This chain uses TRBV6-5 with TRBJ1-4; 7 positions match TRBD1. The germline gives CDR1 MNHEY, CDR2 SVGAGI. V was pared by 0 bases and J by 4 bases, with 2 bases of the junction left unmatched. The CDR3 sequence is 15 residues long. The CDR3 bases are TGTGCCAGCAGTTACTCTCGACAGGGTAATGAAAAACTGTTTTTT. This codes for CASSYSRQGNEKLFF.

The CDR3 DNA sequence: TGTGCCACCAGTGTGACAGGGGGAACCCACGAGCAGTACTTC. This translates into CATSVTGGTHEQYF. The chain carries TRBV24-1 and TRBJ2-7; 9 bases line up with TRBD1. V was clipped by 5 bases and J by 5 bases; unmatched bases: 6. In germline, CDR1 is KGHDR, CDR2 SFDVKD. The CDR3 is made up of 14 amino acids.

This chain links TRBV7-8 with TRBJ1-1, with D uncertain. Trimming pared 7 bases from V and 3 bases from J, leaving 21 bases between. The germline CDR1 and CDR2 sequences are SGHVS and FQNEAQ. This CDR3 is built from 16 residues. CDR3 amino acids: CASTTTRDLVDTEAFF. CDR3 nucleotide sequence: TGTGCCAGCACAACTACTAGGGATCTCGTGGACACTGAAGCTTTCTTT.

This chain connects TRBV11-3 to TRBJ2-1; the D gene is possibly TRBD2 (5 bases). Germline V CDR1 and CDR2: SGHNT, YENEEA. Trimming stripped 5 bases from V and 6 bases from J, with 11 bases between. This CDR3 spans 13 amino acids. The CDR3 DNA reads TGTGCCAGCAGCACCCGGACTGTCAATGAGCAGTTCTTC. As protein: CASSTRTVNEQFF.

This chain joins TRBV10-3 and TRBJ1-4, with D maybe TRBD1 (5 bases). The CDR3 length is 14 residues. Trimming shortened V by 3 bases and J by 8 bases, and 13 bases separated the two germline ends. Germline lookup yields CDR1 ENHRY and CDR2 SYGVKD. CDR3 residues: CAISDDRHTEKLFF. The CDR3 DNA reads as TGTGCCATCAGTGACGACAGACATACGGAAAAACTGTTTTTT.

The V gene is TRBV7-2, the J gene TRBJ1-2, with 7 bases aligning to TRBD1. Germline V lookup: CDR1 SGHTA, CDR2 FQGNSA. V was pared by 1 base and J by 6 bases, with 5 bases of the junction left unmatched. The CDR3 has 14 residues. The CDR3 coding sequence is TGTGCCAGCAGCTTAGATTCCAGGGGGGATGGCTACACCTTC. Translating it yields CASSLDSRGDGYTF.

The rearrangement uses TRBV28 and TRBJ1-6; 11 nucleotides line up with TRBD1. The V gene's germline CDR1 is MDHEN and CDR2 SYDVKM. The V and J ends lost 2 bases and 6 bases, in that order; junction bases with no gene match: 3. CDR3 length equals 16 residues. The CDR3 region is CASSLRTGGRNSPLHF. CDR3 DNA: TGTGCCAGCAGTTTAAGGACAGGGGGCCGTAATTCACCCCTCCACTTT.

In its sample, this clone was seen a few times. J is TRBJ2-1 and V is TRBV12-3 or TRBV12-4; 10 bases are shared with TRBD1. The J segment lost 9 bases and the V segment lost 6 bases, leaving 5 bases of the junction unmatched. This CDR3 is built from 13 residues. DNA of the CDR3: TGTGCCAGCAGGGGGACAGGGGCGGTTGAGCAGTTCTTC. This sequence encodes CASRGTGAVEQFF.

This sequence joins TRBV27 and TRBJ1-1; TRBD1 is a possible D gene (5 bases). The CDR3 covers 15 residues. From germline, CDR1 is MNHEY and CDR2 SMNVEV (reference sequence). V was trimmed by 1 base and J by 4 bases, leaving 13 bases between them. The CDR3 is CASSLWGVGGTEAFF. The DNA of the CDR3 is TGTGCCAGCAGTTTATGGGGGGTAGGAGGCACTGAAGCTTTCTTT.

The chain has TRBV6-2 or TRBV6-3 and TRBJ2-5; D ambiguous. Germline V gene sequence: CDR1 MNHEY, CDR2 SVGEGT. Trimming took 5 bases from V and 2 from J, leaving 3 bases between them. The CDR3 runs to 11 residues. In nucleotides, the CDR3 is TGTGCCAGCAGTCGGCAAGAGACCCAGTACTTC. Amino acid sequence: CASSRQETQYF.

The chain joins TRBV12-3 or TRBV12-4 to TRBJ2-7, with D uncertain. The V gene lost 3 bases and the J gene lost 7 bases, with 10 bases spanning the gap. This CDR3 spans 12 amino acids. For the CDR3, the DNA is TGTGCCAGCAGTTTCCTTGCGGTTGAGCAGTACTTC. It encodes CASSFLAVEQYF.

This chain joins TRBV7-6 and TRBJ2-7, with 8 bases that match TRBD2. After removal of 5 bases from V and 6 bases from J, the junction contained 21 bases not matched to a gene. Germline assignment: CDR1 SGHVS and CDR2 FNYEAQ. This CDR3 is built from 18 residues. In nucleotides, the CDR3 is TGTGCCAGCAGCCCCTCGAGTCTGGCGGGGGGCCGACCCGCCGAGCAGTACTTC. Protein product: CASSPSSLAGGRPAEQYF.

V is TRBV19 and J is TRBJ1-6, with 8 positions matching TRBD1. The CDR3 is 17 amino acids. V lost 2 bases to trimming and J lost 1 base; unmatched junction nucleotides: 4. Germline CDR1 reads LNHDA; CDR2 reads SQIVND (reference sequence). The CDR3 region has the DNA TGTGCCAGTAGTATAACCGGACAGGGATCCTATAATTCACCCCTCCACTTT. Translation gives CASSITGQGSYNSPLHF. Together with reference TRBV19 and TRBJ1-6, the CDR3 gives the full variable domain: DGGITQSPKYLFRKEGQNVTLSCEQNLNHDAMYWYRQDPGQGLRLIYYSQIVNDFQKGDIAEGYSVSREKKESFPLTVTSAQKNPTAFYLCASSITGQGSYNSPLHFGNGTRLTVT.

V is TRBV5-5 and J is TRBJ2-1; 7 nucleotides line up with TRBD2. The germline gives CDR1 SGHKS, CDR2 YYEKEE (reference sequence). The V segment lost 3 bases and the J segment 1 base; nucleotides outside the gene matches: 7. This CDR3 is built from 16 residues. As DNA, the CDR3 is TGTGCCAGCAGCTCACTAGCGATCCCATCCTACAATGAGCAGTTCTTC. Protein product: CASSSLAIPSYNEQFF. Looking up the rest from reference TRBV5-5 and TRBJ2-1 gives the full variable domain: DAGVTQSPTHLIKTRGQQVTLRCSPISGHKSVSWYQQVLGQGPQFIFQYYEKEERGRGNFPDRFSARQFPNYSSELNVNALLLGDSALYLCASSSLAIPSYNEQFFGPGTRLTVL.

Only a few counts were recorded for this clone. The rearrangement uses TRBV25-1 and TRBJ2-1; no reliable D call. The CDR3 runs 13 residues. CDR1 is MGHDK, CDR2 SYGVNS, per germline. Between the trimmed V and J ends, which lost 3 bases and 7 bases, there was a span of 10 bases. In nucleotides, the CDR3 is TGTGCCAGCAGTGAGCCGGGTACGAATGAGCAGTTCTTC. Its protein is CASSEPGTNEQFF.

V usage is TRBV5-6 and J usage is TRBJ2-7; a weak D match, TRBD2 (5 bases). This CDR3 spans 15 amino acids. Germline CDR1 reads SGHDT; CDR2 reads YYEEEE. Trimming took off 6 bases at V and 9 bases at J, with 25 bases between the two ends. The CDR3 region is CASTPNLNHGNRQYF. CDR3 in DNA: TGTGCCAGCACCCCGAACCTGAATCACGGGAACAGGCAGTACTTC.

V gene TRBV6-5 combines with J gene TRBJ2-7; no clear D gene. The CDR3 loop spans 13 amino acids. Germline V lookup: CDR1 MNHEY, CDR2 SVGAGI. V was cut by 6 bases and J by 6 bases, with 15 bases left in between. The CDR3: CASRPSGVTEQYF. The CDR3 DNA sequence: TGTGCCAGCAGACCCAGTGGTGTTACCGAGCAGTACTTC.